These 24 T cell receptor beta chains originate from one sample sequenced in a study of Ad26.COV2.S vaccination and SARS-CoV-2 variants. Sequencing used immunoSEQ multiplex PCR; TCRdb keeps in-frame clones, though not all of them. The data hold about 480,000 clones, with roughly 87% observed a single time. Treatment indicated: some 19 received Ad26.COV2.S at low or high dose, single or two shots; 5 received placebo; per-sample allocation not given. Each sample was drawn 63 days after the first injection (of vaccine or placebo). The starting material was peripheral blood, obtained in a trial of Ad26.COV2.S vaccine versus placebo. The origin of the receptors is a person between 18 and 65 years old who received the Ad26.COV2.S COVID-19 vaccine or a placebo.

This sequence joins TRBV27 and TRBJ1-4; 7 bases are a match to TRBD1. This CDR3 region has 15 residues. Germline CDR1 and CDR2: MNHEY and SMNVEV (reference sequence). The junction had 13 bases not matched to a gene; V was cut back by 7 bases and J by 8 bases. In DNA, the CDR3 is TGTGCCAGCAAACGAATCGGCCAGGGGGAGGAAAAACTGTTTTTT. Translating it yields CASKRIGQGEEKLFF.

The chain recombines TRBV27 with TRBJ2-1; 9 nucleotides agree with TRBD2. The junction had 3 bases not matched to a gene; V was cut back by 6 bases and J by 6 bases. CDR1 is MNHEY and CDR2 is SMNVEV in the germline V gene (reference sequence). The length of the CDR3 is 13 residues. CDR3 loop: CASRDSGSNEQFF. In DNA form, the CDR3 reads TGTGCCAGCAGGGATAGCGGGAGCAATGAGCAGTTCTTC.

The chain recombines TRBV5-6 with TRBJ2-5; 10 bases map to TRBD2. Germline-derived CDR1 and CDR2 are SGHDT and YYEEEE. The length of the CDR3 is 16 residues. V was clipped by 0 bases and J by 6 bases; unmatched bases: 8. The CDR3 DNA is TGTGCCAGCAGCTTGGCGTCGCTAGCGGGAGTCAAGACCCAGTACTTC. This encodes CASSLASLAGVKTQYF.

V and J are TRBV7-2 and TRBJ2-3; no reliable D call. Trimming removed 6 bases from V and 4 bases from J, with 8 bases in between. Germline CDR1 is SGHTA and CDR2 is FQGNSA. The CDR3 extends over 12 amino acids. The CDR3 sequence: CASRESADTQYF. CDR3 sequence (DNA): TGTGCCAGCAGGGAGTCCGCAGATACGCAGTATTTT.

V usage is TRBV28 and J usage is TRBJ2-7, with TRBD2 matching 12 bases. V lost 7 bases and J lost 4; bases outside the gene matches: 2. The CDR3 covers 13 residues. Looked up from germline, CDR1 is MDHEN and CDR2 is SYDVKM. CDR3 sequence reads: CASTSGRVYEQYF. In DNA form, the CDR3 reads TGTGCCAGCACTAGCGGGAGGGTATACGAGCAGTACTTC.

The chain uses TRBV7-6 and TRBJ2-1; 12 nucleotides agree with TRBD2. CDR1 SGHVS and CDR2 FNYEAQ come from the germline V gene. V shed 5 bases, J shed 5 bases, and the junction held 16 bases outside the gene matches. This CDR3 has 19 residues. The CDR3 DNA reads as TGTGCCAGCAGCATAATACACGGACTAGCGGGGAGGGTAAACAATGAGCAGTTCTTC. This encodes CASSIIHGLAGRVNNEQFF.

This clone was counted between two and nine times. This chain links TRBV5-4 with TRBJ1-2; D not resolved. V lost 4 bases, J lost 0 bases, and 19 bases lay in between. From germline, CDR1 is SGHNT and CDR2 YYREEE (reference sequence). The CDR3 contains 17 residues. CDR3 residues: CASSPGLVEGANYGYTF. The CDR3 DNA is TGTGCCAGCAGCCCCGGCCTTGTGGAGGGCGCTAACTATGGCTACACCTTC.

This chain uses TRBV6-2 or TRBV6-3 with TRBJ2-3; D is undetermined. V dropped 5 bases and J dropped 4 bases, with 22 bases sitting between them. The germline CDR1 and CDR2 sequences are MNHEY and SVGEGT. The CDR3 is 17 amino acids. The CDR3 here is CASSLLRLLSSADTQYF. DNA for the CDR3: TGTGCCAGCAGTCTACTACGACTCCTGTCAAGTGCAGATACGCAGTATTTT.

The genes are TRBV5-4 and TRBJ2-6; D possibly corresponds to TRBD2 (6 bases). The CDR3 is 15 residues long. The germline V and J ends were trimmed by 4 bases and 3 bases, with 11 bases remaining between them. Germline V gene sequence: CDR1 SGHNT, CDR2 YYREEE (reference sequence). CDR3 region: CASSGARGGANVLTF. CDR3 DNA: TGTGCCAGCAGCGGGGCGCGGGGTGGGGCCAACGTCCTGACTTTC.

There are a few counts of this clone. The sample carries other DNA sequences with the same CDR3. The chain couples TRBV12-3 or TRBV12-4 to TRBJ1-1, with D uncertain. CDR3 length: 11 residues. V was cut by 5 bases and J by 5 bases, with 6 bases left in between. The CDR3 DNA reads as TGTGCCAGCAGTAGGAATACTGAAGCTTTCTTT. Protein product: CASSRNTEAFF.

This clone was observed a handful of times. The CDR3 region is CASRSNTEAFF. The CDR3 bases are TGTGCCAGCCGTTCGAACACTGAAGCTTTCTTT. V usage is TRBV7-9 and J usage is TRBJ1-1; unclear D gene. Trimming left V 8 bases short and J 1 base short, with 5 bases between. This CDR3 contains 11 residues. Germline-derived CDR1 and CDR2 are SEHNR and FQNEAQ (reference sequence).

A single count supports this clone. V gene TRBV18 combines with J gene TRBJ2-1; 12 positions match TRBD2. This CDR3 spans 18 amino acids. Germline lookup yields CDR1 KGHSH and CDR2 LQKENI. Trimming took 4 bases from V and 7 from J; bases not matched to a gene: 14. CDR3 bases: TGTGCCAGCTCACTCATCGGGACTAGCGGGCGTCAGGTGAATGAGCAGTTCTTC. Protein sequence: CASSLIGTSGRQVNEQFF.

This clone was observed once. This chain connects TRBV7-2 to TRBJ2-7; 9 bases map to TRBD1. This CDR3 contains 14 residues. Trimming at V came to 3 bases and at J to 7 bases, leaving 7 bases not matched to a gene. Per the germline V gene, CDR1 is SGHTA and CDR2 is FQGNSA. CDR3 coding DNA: TGTGCCAGCAGCTTTGGACAGGGGCGGGGAGAGCAGTACTTC. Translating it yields CASSFGQGRGEQYF.

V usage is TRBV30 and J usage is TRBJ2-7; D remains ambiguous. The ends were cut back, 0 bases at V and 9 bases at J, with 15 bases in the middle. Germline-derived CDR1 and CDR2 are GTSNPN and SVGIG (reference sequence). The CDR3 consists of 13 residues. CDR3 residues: CAWSVVGITAQYF. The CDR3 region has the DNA TGTGCCTGGAGTGTAGTAGGCATCACGGCGCAGTACTTC. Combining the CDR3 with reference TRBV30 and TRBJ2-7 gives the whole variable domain SQTIHQWPATLVQPVGSPLSLECTVEGTSNPNLYWYRQAAGRGLQLLFYSVGIGQISSEVPQNLSASRPQDRQFILSSKKLLLSDSGFYLCAWSVVGITAQYFGPGTRLTVT.

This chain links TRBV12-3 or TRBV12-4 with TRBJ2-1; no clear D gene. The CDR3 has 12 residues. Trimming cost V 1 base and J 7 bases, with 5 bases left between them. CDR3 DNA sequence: TGTGCCAGCAGTTTAGTAGGGAATGAGCAGTTCTTC. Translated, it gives CASSLVGNEQFF.

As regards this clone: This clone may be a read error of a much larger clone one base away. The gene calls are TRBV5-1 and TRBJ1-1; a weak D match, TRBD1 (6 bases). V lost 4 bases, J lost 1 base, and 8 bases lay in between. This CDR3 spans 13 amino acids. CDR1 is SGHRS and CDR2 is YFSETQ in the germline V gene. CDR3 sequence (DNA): TGCGCCAGCAGCGCGACAGGGAACACTGAAGCTTTCTTT. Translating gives CASSATGNTEAFF.

Here the CDR3 reads CASSSGQGAVDEQFF. The CDR3 coding sequence is TGTGCCAGCAGTTCCGGACAGGGGGCGGTCGATGAGCAGTTCTTC. This rearrangement joins TRBV9 to TRBJ2-1; the match to TRBD1 covers 11 bases. Germline lookup yields CDR1 SGDLS and CDR2 YYNGEE. V gave up 5 bases and J gave up 8 bases; unmatched junction bases: 9. The CDR3 length is 15 residues.

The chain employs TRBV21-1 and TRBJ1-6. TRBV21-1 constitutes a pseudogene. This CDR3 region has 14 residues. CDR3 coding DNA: TGTGCCAGCAGCAAATATTTTCGCGCAAAGTCCCTCCACTTT. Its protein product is CASSKYFRAKSLHF.

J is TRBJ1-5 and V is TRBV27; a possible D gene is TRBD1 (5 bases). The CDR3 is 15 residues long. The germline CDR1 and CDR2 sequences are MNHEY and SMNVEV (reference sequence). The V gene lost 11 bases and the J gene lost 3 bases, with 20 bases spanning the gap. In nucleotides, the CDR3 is TGTGCCTACAAAATGGTTTGGGGGATCAATCAGCCCCAGCATTTT. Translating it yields CAYKMVWGINQPQHF.

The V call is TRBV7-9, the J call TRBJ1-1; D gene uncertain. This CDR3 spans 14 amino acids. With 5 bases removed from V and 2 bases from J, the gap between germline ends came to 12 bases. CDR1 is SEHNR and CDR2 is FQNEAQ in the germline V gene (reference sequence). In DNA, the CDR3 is TGTGCCAGCAGCGCCTTCGAAAGAAACACTGAAGCTTTCTTT. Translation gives CASSAFERNTEAFF.

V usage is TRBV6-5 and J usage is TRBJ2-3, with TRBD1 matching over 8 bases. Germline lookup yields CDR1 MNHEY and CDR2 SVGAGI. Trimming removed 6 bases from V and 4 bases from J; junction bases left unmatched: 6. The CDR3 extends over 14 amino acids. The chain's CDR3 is CASRTGQGADTQYF. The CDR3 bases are TGTGCCAGCAGGACCGGACAGGGCGCAGATACGCAGTATTTT.

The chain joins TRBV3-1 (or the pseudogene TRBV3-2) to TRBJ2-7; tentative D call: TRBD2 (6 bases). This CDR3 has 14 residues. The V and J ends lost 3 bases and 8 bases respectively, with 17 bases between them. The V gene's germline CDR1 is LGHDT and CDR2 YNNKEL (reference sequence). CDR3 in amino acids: CASSQGGRLGQQYF. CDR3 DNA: TGTGCCAGCAGCCAGGGAGGACGGCTCGGACAGCAGTACTTC.

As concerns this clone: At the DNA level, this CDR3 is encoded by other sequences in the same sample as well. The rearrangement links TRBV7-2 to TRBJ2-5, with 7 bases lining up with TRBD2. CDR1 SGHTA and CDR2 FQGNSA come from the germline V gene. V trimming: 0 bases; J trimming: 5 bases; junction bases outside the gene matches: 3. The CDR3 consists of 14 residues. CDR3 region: CASSLAGGRETQYF. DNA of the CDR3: TGTGCCAGCAGCTTAGCGGGAGGGCGGGAGACCCAGTACTTC.

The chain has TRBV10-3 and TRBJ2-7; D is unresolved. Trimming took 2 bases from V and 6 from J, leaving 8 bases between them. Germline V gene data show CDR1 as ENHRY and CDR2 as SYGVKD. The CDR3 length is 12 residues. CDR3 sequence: CAISEALGEQYF. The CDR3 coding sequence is TGTGCCATCAGTGAGGCCTTGGGCGAGCAGTACTTC.